The 29 T cell receptor beta chains given below trace back to one sample, sequenced in a study of beta chain features in type 1 diabetes. What was sequenced were expressed TCRB transcripts, since all of the isolated RNA had been reverse transcribed. The assay was immunoSEQ multiplex PCR, and TCRdb's table has in-frame clones only and misses some. The sample contains hundreds of thousands of clones, less than 10% of which appear only once. The specimen was central memory CD4+ T cells from blood. These receptors originate from a woman aged 18-29 years in good health.

The chain has TRBV7-8 and TRBJ2-1; 10 nucleotides line up with TRBD2. V was clipped by 1 base and J by 4 bases; unmatched bases: 4. CDR3 length: 16 amino acids. In germline, CDR1 is SGHVS, CDR2 FQNEAQ. CDR3 sequence reads: CASSLGTLAGYNEQFF. The DNA of the CDR3 is TGTGCCAGCAGCTTAGGAACACTAGCGGGATACAATGAGCAGTTCTTC.

V is TRBV18 and J is TRBJ2-5; 8 bases fit TRBD1. V trimming: 1 base; J trimming: 1 base; junction bases outside the gene matches: 5. Germline V lookup: CDR1 KGHSH, CDR2 LQKENI. The CDR3 loop spans 16 amino acids. The CDR3 spells CASSPQSGTGQETQYF. In nucleotides, the CDR3 is TGTGCCAGCTCACCACAAAGTGGGACAGGCCAAGAGACCCAGTACTTC.

The sample holds many counts of this clone. This sequence joins TRBV7-3 and TRBJ2-1; TRBD1 aligns across 8 bases. This CDR3 contains 14 residues. The V gene end was trimmed by 5 bases and the J gene end by 4 bases; junction bases not matched to a gene: 4. Germline assignment: CDR1 SGHTA and CDR2 FQGTGA. The DNA of the CDR3 is TGTGCCAGCAGCCCTCAGGGGGCTTACAATGAGCAGTTCTTC. Protein sequence: CASSPQGAYNEQFF.

This clone was observed a few times. This sequence joins TRBV27 and TRBJ2-3; D ambiguous. Germline V gene data show CDR1 as MNHEY and CDR2 as SMNVEV (reference sequence). The V end lost 2 bases, the J end lost 7 bases, and 31 bases lay between the germline ends. The CDR3 loop spans 20 amino acids. The CDR3 here is CASSLNRPGSLSSAFNTQYF. Here the CDR3 DNA reads TGTGCCAGCAGTTTAAACCGCCCCGGTTCCCTTAGCAGCGCTTTCAATACGCAGTATTTT.

This clone has a count of ten or more. Other DNA sequences from this sample encode an identical CDR3 as well. The chain recombines TRBV28 with TRBJ2-5, with D possibly being TRBD1 (6 bases). Deletions cut 4 bases from V and 2 bases from J, with 8 bases between. CDR3 length: 13 amino acids. The germline V gene has CDR1 MDHEN and CDR2 SYDVKM. CDR3 in amino acids: CASSSGQQETQYF. CDR3 nucleotide sequence: TGTGCCAGCAGTTCCGGACAGCAAGAGACCCAGTACTTC.

The chain carries TRBV7-3 and TRBJ2-1, with D unclear. CDR1 is SGHTA and CDR2 is FQGTGA in the germline V gene. V was shortened by 1 base and J by 0 bases, with 7 bases between the two germline ends. The CDR3 consists of 15 residues. The CDR3: CASSLKQNSYNEQFF. DNA for the CDR3: TGTGCCAGCAGCTTAAAACAAAACTCCTACAATGAGCAGTTCTTC.

This CDR3 reads CASSPVPGQGNTGELFF. The CDR3 nucleotides are TGTGCCAGCAGTCCGGTCCCGGGACAGGGCAACACCGGGGAGCTGTTTTTT. This chain connects TRBV2 to TRBJ2-2; 9 positions match TRBD1. V gave up 5 bases and J gave up 2 bases; unmatched junction bases: 9. This CDR3 comprises 17 residues. Germline V lookup: CDR1 SNHLY, CDR2 FYNNEI.

This clone was counted between two and nine times. Additional DNA sequences in this sample encode the identical CDR3. CDR3 coding DNA: TGTGCCAGCTCAGCCACCCAGGAGACCCAGTACTTC. Protein product: CASSATQETQYF. The chain recombines TRBV18 with TRBJ2-5; D is undetermined. V lost 5 bases and J lost 5, with 9 bases in between. This CDR3 region has 12 residues. The germline gives CDR1 KGHSH, CDR2 LQKENI.

This chain links TRBV19 with TRBJ1-5; 7 nucleotides align to TRBD1. Germline V gene lookup returns CDR1 LNHDA and CDR2 SQIVND (reference sequence). CDR3 length: 15 residues. V dropped 8 bases and J dropped 2; count of bases not matched to a gene: 9. This chain's CDR3 is CASDKTGRGNQPQHF. CDR3 bases: TGTGCCAGTGATAAGACAGGGCGTGGCAATCAGCCCCAGCATTTT. Full variable domain (remainder filled in from reference TRBV19 and TRBJ1-5): DGGITQSPKYLFRKEGQNVTLSCEQNLNHDAMYWYRQDPGQGLRLIYYSQIVNDFQKGDIAEGYSVSREKKESFPLTVTSAQKNPTAFYLCASDKTGRGNQPQHFGDGTRLSIL.

The chain recombines TRBV5-1 with TRBJ2-1, with 7 bases lining up with TRBD2. Trimming took 6 bases from V and 7 from J; bases not matched to a gene: 7. The CDR3 consists of 13 residues. Germline CDR1 SGHRS, CDR2 YFSETQ. The CDR3 spells CASTEREGNEQFF. The CDR3 coding sequence is TGCGCCAGCACAGAGCGGGAAGGGAATGAGCAGTTCTTC.

This clone appeared a few times. The CDR3 DNA follows: TGTGCCAGCAGTCTTTTAGCGGGAGGGATACACAATGAGCAGTTCTTC. This translates into CASSLLAGGIHNEQFF. This rearrangement joins TRBV6-6 to TRBJ2-1; TRBD2 matches 11 bases. V lost 5 bases to trimming and J lost 5 bases; unmatched junction nucleotides: 8. CDR1 and CDR2 (germline): MNHNY, SVGAGI (reference sequence). This CDR3 region has 16 residues.

V and J are TRBV7-8 and TRBJ2-7; D is possibly TRBD1 or TRBD2 (5 bases each). The germline V gene has CDR1 SGHVS and CDR2 FQNEAQ. The CDR3 contains 16 residues. Trimming cost V 0 bases and J 1 base, with 13 bases left between them. The CDR3 spells CASSLALGTASYEQYF. CDR3 nucleotides: TGTGCCAGCAGCTTAGCTCTAGGGACGGCTTCCTACGAGCAGTACTTC.

The rearrangement uses TRBV6-6 and TRBJ2-5, with D possibly matching TRBD1 (6 bases). Germline V gives CDR1 MNHNY, CDR2 SVGAGI (reference sequence). The germline V and J ends were trimmed by 6 bases and 1 base, with 18 bases remaining between them. CDR3 length equals 16 residues. The CDR3 reads CASRTRTDSSQETQYF. Written as DNA, the CDR3 is TGTGCCAGCAGAACACGGACAGATTCCTCCCAAGAGACCCAGTACTTC.

There are a few counts of this clone. The rearrangement uses TRBV20-1 and TRBJ1-1; perhaps TRBD1 as D (5 bases). CDR1 and CDR2 from the germline V gene are DFQATT and SNEGSKA (reference sequence). V lost 6 bases and J lost 7, with 12 bases in between. This CDR3 is 11 amino acids long. The CDR3 protein is CSAARTSEAFF. CDR3 nucleotide sequence: TGCAGTGCAGCCCGGACAAGTGAAGCTTTCTTT.

This clone showed up just a few times. The chain combines TRBV7-2 with TRBJ1-1; D perhaps matches TRBD1 (5 bases). The V gene's germline CDR1 is SGHTA and CDR2 FQGNSA. The CDR3 has 12 residues. The germline V and J ends were trimmed by 6 bases and 4 bases, with 9 bases remaining between them. CDR3 bases: TGTGCCAGCAGGAGGGGCGTCACTGAAGCTTTCTTT. Protein sequence: CASRRGVTEAFF.

This clone has only a few counts. The J gene is TRBJ2-3, the V gene TRBV7-2; D is uncertain. The germline V gene encodes CDR1 SGHTA and CDR2 FQGNSA. V was cut by 5 bases and J by 6 bases, with 12 bases left in between. The CDR3 length is 13 residues. The CDR3 loop reads CASSTVTGDTQYF. The CDR3 nucleotides are TGTGCCAGCAGCACCGTTACTGGCGATACGCAGTATTTT.

This clone was observed a few times. The chain links TRBV5-1 to TRBJ2-7; 11 bases are a match to TRBD1. The CDR3 totals 16 residues. Trimming at V came to 4 bases and at J to 6 bases, leaving 12 bases not matched to a gene. CDR1 is SGHRS, CDR2 YFSETQ, per germline. The CDR3 reads CASSIRTGTGGGEQYF. The CDR3 DNA is TGCGCCAGCAGCATACGGACCGGGACAGGGGGTGGCGAGCAGTACTTC.

The chain has TRBV7-9 and TRBJ2-7; D gene uncertain. This CDR3 spans 12 amino acids. V was trimmed by 4 bases and J by 3 bases, leaving 7 bases between them. Germline V gene data show CDR1 as SEHNR and CDR2 as FQNEAQ (reference sequence). CDR3 sequence: CASSSQIYEQYF. The DNA of the CDR3 is TGTGCCAGCAGCTCACAGATCTACGAGCAGTACTTC.

The V call is TRBV6-5, the J call TRBJ1-4; D gene ambiguous. CDR3 length: 14 amino acids. The germline V gene encodes CDR1 MNHEY and CDR2 SVGAGI. V was cut by 7 bases and J by 10 bases, with 19 bases left in between. The CDR3 DNA is TGTGCCAGCACGCTCCGGGAAAATATCGGAAAACTGTTTTTT. The encoded protein is CASTLRENIGKLFF.

This clone was detected only a few times. The chain recombines TRBV2 with TRBJ2-1; TRBD2 agrees at 9 bases. Germline V gives CDR1 SNHLY, CDR2 FYNNEI. The V and J ends lost 6 bases and 6 bases, in that order; junction bases with no gene match: 15. This CDR3 has 17 residues. The DNA of the CDR3 is TGTGCCAGCAGGGAGAACATGATAGCGGGAGCCCTCAATGAGCAGTTCTTC. The encoded protein is CASRENMIAGALNEQFF.

The chain joins TRBV10-1 to TRBJ1-2, with D maybe TRBD1 (5 bases). V was trimmed by 6 bases and J by 1 base, leaving 9 bases between them. This CDR3 comprises 13 residues. The germline V gene encodes CDR1 WNHNN and CDR2 SYGVQD (reference sequence). This CDR3 is CASSPGLNYGYTF. In DNA form, the CDR3 reads TGCGCCAGCAGCCCGGGACTTAACTATGGCTACACCTTC.

The chain has TRBV5-1 and TRBJ2-5; TRBD1 aligns across 7 bases. Judging by the DNA end, TRBJ2-7 fits better; the J call may be wrong. The germline V gene has CDR1 SGHRS and CDR2 YFSETQ. This CDR3 is 15 amino acids long. CDR3 in amino acids: CASSPTTGVAGEQYF. The CDR3 DNA follows: TGCGCCAGCAGCCCCACAACAGGGGTGGCGGGCGAGCAGTACTTC.

V is TRBV27 and J is TRBJ2-3, with TRBD1 matching over 9 bases. CDR1 and CDR2 from the germline V gene are MNHEY and SMNVEV (reference sequence). The length of the CDR3 is 13 residues. The trim removed 6 bases at V and 6 bases at J, leaving 4 bases unmatched. The DNA for the CDR3 is TGTGCCAGCAGAGGACAGGGGAGCGATACGCAGTATTTT. As protein: CASRGQGSDTQYF.

As to this clone: An end of the junction differs from the germline gene, which may be a read error. The chain's CDR3 is CASSLASGSLHF. In DNA form, the CDR3 reads TGTGCCAGCAGCTTAGCATCGGGGTCCCTTCACTTC. The chain employs TRBV7-9 and TRBJ2-7; possible D gene TRBD2, 5 bases. The CDR3 runs 12 residues. The germline gives CDR1 SEHNR, CDR2 FQNEAQ (reference sequence).

This clone has just a few counts. The rearrangement links TRBV14 to TRBJ2-7; TRBD2 aligns across 12 bases. Germline CDR1 is SGHDN and CDR2 is FVKESK. The V segment lost 9 bases and the J segment 3 bases; nucleotides outside the gene matches: 6. The CDR3 consists of 14 residues. This CDR3 reads CARKTSGRYYEQYF. The CDR3 DNA is TGTGCCAGAAAGACTAGCGGGAGATACTACGAGCAGTACTTC.

The sample holds many counts of this clone. The V gene is TRBV6-6, the J gene TRBJ1-1; no clear D. Trimming removed 0 bases at V and 6 bases at J, with 8 bases between. CDR1 is MNHNY, CDR2 SVGAGI, per germline (reference sequence). The CDR3 has 13 residues. The CDR3 here is CASSYSGFAEAFF. The CDR3 DNA reads as TGTGCCAGCAGTTACTCGGGGTTTGCTGAAGCTTTCTTT.

This sequence joins TRBV29-1 and TRBJ1-1, with D tentatively TRBD1 (6 bases). CDR1 and CDR2 (germline): SQVTM, ANQGSEA. This CDR3 has 15 residues. The ends were cut back, 1 base at V and 1 base at J, with 13 bases in the middle. The CDR3 loop reads CSVEGAAGANTEAFF. Written as DNA, the CDR3 is TGCAGCGTTGAAGGTGCTGCGGGGGCGAACACTGAAGCTTTCTTT.

This clone was detected a few times. The same CDR3 can be traced to other DNA sequences in this sample. This chain uses TRBV15 with TRBJ1-5; no firm D call. CDR3 length: 13 amino acids. The V gene lost 1 base and the J gene lost 5 bases, with 6 bases spanning the gap. The germline V gene encodes CDR1 LNHNV and CDR2 YYDKDF (reference sequence). CDR3 sequence: CATSRAGHQPQHF. CDR3 nucleotide sequence: TGTGCCACCAGCAGAGCCGGGCATCAGCCCCAGCATTTT.

The CDR3 DNA sequence: TGTGCCAGCAGTCTCGAGGGGGCGAGCAATCAGCCCCAGCATTTT. This codes for CASSLEGASNQPQHF. This chain connects TRBV27 to TRBJ1-5, with 7 bases lining up with TRBD1. Germline lookup yields CDR1 MNHEY and CDR2 SMNVEV (reference sequence). J was trimmed by 1 base and V by 5 bases; bases with no gene match: 5. CDR3 length: 15 amino acids.